This TCR beta chain was recorded in a study of blood T cell repertoires in COVID-19. Turning to this clone: The same CDR3 also results from other DNA sequences found in this sample.

The assay was immunoSEQ multiplex PCR, and TCRdb's table has in-frame clones only and misses some. The profile covers over 110,000 clones, with roughly 76% appearing a single time and 10% to 15% taken by the ten largest. This sequence was found in an elderly man with acute or convalescent COVID-19. Sequenced sample: peripheral blood.

For the CDR3, the DNA is TGCGCCAGCAGCTTCGGCGGGAACACTGAAGCTTTCTTT. Amino acid sequence: CASSFGGNTEAFF. The chain joins TRBV5-1 to TRBJ1-1; D remains ambiguous. Trimming left V 2 bases short and J 1 base short, with 6 bases between. The CDR3 has 13 amino acids. CDR1 is SGHRS and CDR2 is YFSETQ in the germline V gene.